The entry below describes one T cell receptor (beta chain). The antigen remains undetermined. It was across several immunoSEQ plates that each subset's genomic DNA was evenly split. Replicate PCRs from sorted subsets contained about 200 ng DNA, which is roughly 30,000 T cell genomes. Some clones are missing from TCRdb's copy, which holds only in-frame ones; the method was immunoSEQ multiplex PCR. The data show over 2 million clones, 95% seen once. The V gene's germline CDR1 is SGDLS and CDR2 YYNGEE. The CDR3 spans 14 residues. Deletions cut 5 bases from V and 8 bases from J, with 14 bases between. This sample was taken from a study of shared clonotypes between healthy human individuals. Findings of the study overall: A generally larger estimated richness was seen in naive subsets than in memory subsets. The four-donor shared clonotypes exceeded non-shared clonotypes in generation probability, with non-shared ones scoring lower.

Sequencing was carried out using naive CD4+ T cells sorted from blood. This sample's subset: CD45RA+ positively selected. The chain recombines TRBV9 with TRBJ1-6, with unresolved D. The clonotype comes from a man aged 18 to 29 in good health. CDR3 in DNA: TGTGCCAGCAGTCGCGTAACACACGATTCACCCCTCCACTTT. This codes for CASSRVTHDSPLHF.